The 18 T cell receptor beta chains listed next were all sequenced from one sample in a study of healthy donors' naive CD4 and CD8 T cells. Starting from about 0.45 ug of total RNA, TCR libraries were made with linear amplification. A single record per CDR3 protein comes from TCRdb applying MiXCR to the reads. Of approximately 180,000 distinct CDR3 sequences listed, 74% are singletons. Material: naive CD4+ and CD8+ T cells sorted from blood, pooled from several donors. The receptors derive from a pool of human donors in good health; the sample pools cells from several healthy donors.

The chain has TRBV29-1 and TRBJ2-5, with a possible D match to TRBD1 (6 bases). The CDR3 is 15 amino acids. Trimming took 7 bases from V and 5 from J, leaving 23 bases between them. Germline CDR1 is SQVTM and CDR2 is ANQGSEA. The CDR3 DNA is TGCAGCGCTTCTCGAGGTGGACAAAGGGGGGAGACCCAGTACTTC. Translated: CSASRGGQRGETQYF.

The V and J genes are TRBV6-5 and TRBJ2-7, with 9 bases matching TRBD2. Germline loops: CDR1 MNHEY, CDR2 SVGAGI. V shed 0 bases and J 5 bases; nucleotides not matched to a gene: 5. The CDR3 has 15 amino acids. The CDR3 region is CASSYSAGGGHEQYF. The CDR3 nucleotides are TGTGCCAGCAGTTACTCCGCGGGAGGGGGGCACGAGCAGTACTTC.

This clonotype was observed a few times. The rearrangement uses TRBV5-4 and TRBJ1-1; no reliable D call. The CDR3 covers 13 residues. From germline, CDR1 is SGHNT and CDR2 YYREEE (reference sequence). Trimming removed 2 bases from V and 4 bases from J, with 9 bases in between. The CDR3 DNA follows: TGTGCCAGCAGCTTCGAGTGGAGCACTGAAGCTTTCTTT. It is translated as CASSFEWSTEAFF. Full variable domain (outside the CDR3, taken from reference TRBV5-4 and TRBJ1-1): ETGVTQSPTHLIKTRGQQVTLRCSSQSGHNTVSWYQQALGQGPQFIFQYYREEENGRGNFPPRFSGLQFPNYSSELNVNALELDDSALYLCASSFEWSTEAFFGQGTRLTVV.

CDR3 coding DNA: TGTGCCACCAGTGAACCGACAGGCAACACCGGGGAGCTGTTTTTT. It specifies CATSEPTGNTGELFF. V gene TRBV24-1 combines with J gene TRBJ2-2; D may be TRBD1 (6 bases). V was pared by 4 bases and J by 2 bases, with 10 bases between. CDR3 length equals 15 residues. Germline values: CDR1 KGHDR, CDR2 SFDVKD.

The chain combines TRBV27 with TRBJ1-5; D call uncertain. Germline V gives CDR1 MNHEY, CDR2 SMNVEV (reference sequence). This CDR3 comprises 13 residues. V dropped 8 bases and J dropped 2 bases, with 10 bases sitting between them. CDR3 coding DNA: TGTGCCAGCCGCTCTAAAGGCAATCAGCCCCAGCATTTT. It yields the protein CASRSKGNQPQHF.

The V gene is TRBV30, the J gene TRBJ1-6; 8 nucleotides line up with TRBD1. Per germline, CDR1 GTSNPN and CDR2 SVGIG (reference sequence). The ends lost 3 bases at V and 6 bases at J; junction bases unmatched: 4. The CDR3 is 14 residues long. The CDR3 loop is CAWSLTGANSPLHF. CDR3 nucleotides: TGTGCCTGGAGCTTGACAGGGGCTAATTCACCCCTCCACTTT.

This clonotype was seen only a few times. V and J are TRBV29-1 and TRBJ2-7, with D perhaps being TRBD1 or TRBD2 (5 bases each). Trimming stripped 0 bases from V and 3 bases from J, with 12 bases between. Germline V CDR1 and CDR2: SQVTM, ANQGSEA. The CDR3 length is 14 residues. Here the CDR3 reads CSVEEVGRGYEQYF. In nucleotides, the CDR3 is TGCAGCGTTGAAGAGGTGGGACGGGGCTACGAGCAGTACTTC.

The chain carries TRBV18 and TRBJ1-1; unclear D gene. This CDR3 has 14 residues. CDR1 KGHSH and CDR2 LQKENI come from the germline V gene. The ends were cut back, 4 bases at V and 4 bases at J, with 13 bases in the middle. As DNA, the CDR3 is TGTGCCAGCTCACAGTCAGAGTGGGGCACTGAAGCTTTCTTT. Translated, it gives CASSQSEWGTEAFF.

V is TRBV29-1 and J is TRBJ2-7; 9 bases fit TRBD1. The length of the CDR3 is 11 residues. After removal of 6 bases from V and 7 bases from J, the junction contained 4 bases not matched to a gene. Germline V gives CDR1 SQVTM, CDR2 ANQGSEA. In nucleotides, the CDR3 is TGCAGCGTGAGACAGGGGGGAGAGCAGTACTTC. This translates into CSVRQGGEQYF.

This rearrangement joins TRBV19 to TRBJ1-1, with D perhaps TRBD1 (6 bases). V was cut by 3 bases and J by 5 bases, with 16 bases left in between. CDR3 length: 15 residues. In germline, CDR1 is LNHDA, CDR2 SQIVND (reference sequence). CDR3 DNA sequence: TGTGCCAGTAGTATTGACGGGGGCCGGTCGACTGAAGCTTTCTTT. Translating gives CASSIDGGRSTEAFF.

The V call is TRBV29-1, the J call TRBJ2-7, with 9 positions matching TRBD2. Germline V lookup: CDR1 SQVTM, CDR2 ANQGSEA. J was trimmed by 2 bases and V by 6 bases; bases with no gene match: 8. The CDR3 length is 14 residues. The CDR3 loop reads CSVSPSGTPYEQYF. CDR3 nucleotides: TGCAGCGTGAGCCCTAGCGGGACCCCCTACGAGCAGTACTTC.

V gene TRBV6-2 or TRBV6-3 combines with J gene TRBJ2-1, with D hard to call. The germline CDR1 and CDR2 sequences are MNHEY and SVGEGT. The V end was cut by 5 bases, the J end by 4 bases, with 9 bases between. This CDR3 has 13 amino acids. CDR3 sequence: CASSTDGYNEQFF. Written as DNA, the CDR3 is TGTGCCAGCAGTACGGACGGATACAATGAGCAGTTCTTC.

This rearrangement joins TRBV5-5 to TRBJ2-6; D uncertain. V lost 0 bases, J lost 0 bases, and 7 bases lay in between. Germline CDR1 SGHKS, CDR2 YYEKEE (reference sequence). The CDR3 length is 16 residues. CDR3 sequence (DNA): TGTGCCAGCAGCTTGGTTCGGTTCTCTGGGGCCAACGTCCTGACTTTC. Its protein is CASSLVRFSGANVLTF.

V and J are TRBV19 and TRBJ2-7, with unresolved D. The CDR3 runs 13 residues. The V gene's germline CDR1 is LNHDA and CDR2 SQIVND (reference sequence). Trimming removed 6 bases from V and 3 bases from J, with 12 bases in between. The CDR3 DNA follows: TGTGCCAGTAGCTTTGGATTTAACTACGAGCAGTACTTC. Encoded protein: CASSFGFNYEQYF.

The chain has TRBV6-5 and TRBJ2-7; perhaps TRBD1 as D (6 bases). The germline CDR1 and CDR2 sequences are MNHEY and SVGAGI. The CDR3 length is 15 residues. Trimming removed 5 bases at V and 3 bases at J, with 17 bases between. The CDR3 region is CASSMIGTPGYEQYF. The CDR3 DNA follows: TGTGCCAGCAGTATGATCGGGACACCCGGCTACGAGCAGTACTTC.

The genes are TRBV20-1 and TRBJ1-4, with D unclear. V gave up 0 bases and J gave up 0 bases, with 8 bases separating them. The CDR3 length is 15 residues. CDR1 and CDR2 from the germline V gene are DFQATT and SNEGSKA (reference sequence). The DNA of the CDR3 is TGCAGTGCTAGAGATCTTGAGTCAACTAATGAAAAACTGTTTTTT. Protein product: CSARDLESTNEKLFF.

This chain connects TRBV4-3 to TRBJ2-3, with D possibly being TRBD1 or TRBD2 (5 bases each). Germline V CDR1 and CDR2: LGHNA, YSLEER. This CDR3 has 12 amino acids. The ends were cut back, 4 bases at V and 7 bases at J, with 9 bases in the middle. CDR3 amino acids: CASSRDLNTQYF. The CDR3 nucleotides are TGCGCCAGCAGCCGGGACCTCAATACGCAGTATTTT.

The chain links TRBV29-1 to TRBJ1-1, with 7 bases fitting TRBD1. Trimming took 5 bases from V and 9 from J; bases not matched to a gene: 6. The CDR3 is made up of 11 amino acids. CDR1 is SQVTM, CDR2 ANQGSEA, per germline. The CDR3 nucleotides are TGCAGCGTTCAGGGGGTGAAGCAAGCTTTCTTT. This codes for CSVQGVKQAFF.